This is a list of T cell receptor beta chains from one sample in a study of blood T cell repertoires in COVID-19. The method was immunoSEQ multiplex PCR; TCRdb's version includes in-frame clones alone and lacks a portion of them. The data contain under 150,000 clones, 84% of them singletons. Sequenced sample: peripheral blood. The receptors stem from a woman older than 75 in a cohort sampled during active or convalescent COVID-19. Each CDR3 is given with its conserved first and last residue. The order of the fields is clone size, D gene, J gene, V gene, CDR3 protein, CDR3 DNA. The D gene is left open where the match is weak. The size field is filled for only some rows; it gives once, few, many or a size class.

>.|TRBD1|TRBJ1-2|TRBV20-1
CSARPGTGITF
TGCAGTGCTAGACCCGGGACAGGGATAACCTTC
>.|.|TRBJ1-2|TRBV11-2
CASSLQGSYGYTF
TGTGCCAGCAGCTTACAGGGGAGCTATGGCTACACCTTC
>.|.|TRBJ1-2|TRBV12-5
CASGLALRSYGYTF
TGTGCTAGTGGTTTGGCACTTCGTAGCTATGGCTACACCTTC
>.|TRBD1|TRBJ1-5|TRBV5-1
CASSSTGGRNQPQHF
TGCGCCAGCAGCTCTACAGGGGGCCGCAATCAGCCCCAGCATTTT
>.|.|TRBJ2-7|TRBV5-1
CASSGGPTSPYEQYF
TGCGCCAGCAGCGGAGGACCAACAAGCCCCTACGAGCAGTACTTC
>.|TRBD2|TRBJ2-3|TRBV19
CASSMGGGASDTQYF
TGTGCCAGTAGTATGGGCGGGGGGGCTTCGGATACGCAGTATTTT
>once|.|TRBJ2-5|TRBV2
CASTTGRETQYF
TGTGCCAGCACTACGGGTAGGGAGACCCAGTACTTC
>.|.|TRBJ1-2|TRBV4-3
CASSRSTGLYGYTF
TGCGCCAGCAGCCGCTCGACAGGATTATATGGCTACACCTTC
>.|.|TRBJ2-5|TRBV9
CASSGYGAGASRETQYF
TGTGCCAGCAGCGGCTATGGGGCGGGGGCTAGTAGAGAGACCCAGTACTTC
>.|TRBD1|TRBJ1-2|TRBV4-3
CASSHQGTGTGYTF
TGCGCCAGCAGCCACCAAGGGACAGGCACCGGCTACACCTTC
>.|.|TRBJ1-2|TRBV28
CASSGGVYGYTF
TGTGCCAGCAGCGGGGGGGTCTATGGCTACACCTTC
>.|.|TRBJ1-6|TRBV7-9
CASSLTGQINSPLHF
TGTGCCAGCAGCCTTACCGGACAGATTAATTCACCCCTCCACTTT